This T cell receptor (beta chain) was recovered during a study of blood T cell repertoires in COVID-19. In its sample, this clone was seen once. The V gene end was trimmed by 4 bases and the J gene end by 2 bases; junction bases not matched to a gene: 5. CDR1 and CDR2 (germline): SNHLY, FYNNEI. The CDR3 is 15 amino acids. The table came from immunoSEQ multiplex PCR; TCRdb's copy has only in-frame clones and leaves some out. The sample yields roughly 200,000 clones, around four fifths seen once. This chain connects TRBV2 to TRBJ2-1; 7 nucleotides line up with TRBD1. Source material: peripheral blood. This TCR was recovered from a man aged 40-55 years with active or convalescent COVID-19. The CDR3 is CASSAGQQAYNEQFF. CDR3 coding DNA: TGTGCCAGCAGTGCGGGACAGCAGGCCTACAATGAGCAGTTCTTC.